A selection of T cell receptor beta chains follows, all from one sample in a study of cytomegalovirus exposure and HLA in healthy donors. Generated by immunoSEQ multiplex PCR, the TCRdb table keeps only in-frame clones and is missing some. The sample has 96,000 or so clones, and its top ten clones hold around 3.4%. Sequencing used PBMCs. These TCRs come from a woman aged 25-40 years in good health and CMV-seronegative. The CDR3 runs from the conserved cysteine through the conserved F or W. A D gene is named only where the DNA matches it firmly.

d_call,v_call,j_call,cdr3_aa,cdr3_nt
-,TRBV27,TRBJ2-1,CASSSEVEQFF,TGTGCCAGCAGTTCAGAGGTTGAGCAGTTCTTC
TRBD2,TRBV6-6,TRBJ2-7,CASRLAGGNYEQYF,TGTGCCAGCAGGTTAGCGGGAGGGAATTACGAGCAGTACTTC
TRBD2,TRBV14,TRBJ2-2,CASSQRQSGRLGELFF,TGTGCCAGCAGCCAAAGGCAGAGCGGGAGGCTTGGGGAGCTGTTTTTT
TRBD1,TRBV14,TRBJ2-2,CASSQLTGDAGELFF,TGTGCCAGCAGCCAGTTGACAGGGGATGCCGGGGAGCTGTTTTTT
-,TRBV5-4,TRBJ2-7,CASSWSGTAYEQYF,TGTGCCAGCAGTTGGTCTGGCACAGCCTACGAGCAGTACTTC
-,TRBV5-1,TRBJ1-2,CASSLVLGGYGYTF,TGCGCCAGCAGCTTGGTATTGGGGGGGTATGGCTACACCTTC
-,TRBV5-1,TRBJ1-2,CASSYTPQKSVYGYTF,TGCGCCAGCAGCTACACCCCTCAGAAGTCTGTCTATGGCTACACCTTC
-,TRBV5-4,TRBJ1-1,CASSLGAGNTEAFF,TGTGCCAGCAGCTTGGGTGCCGGGAACACTGAAGCTTTCTTT
TRBD1,TRBV9,TRBJ2-6,CASSESAGTGGSGANVLTF,TGTGCCAGCAGCGAGAGTGCGGGGACAGGGGGCTCTGGGGCCAACGTCCTGACTTTC
TRBD2,TRBV6-5,TRBJ2-7,CASSTSGTAYEQYF,TGTGCCAGCAGCACTAGCGGGACAGCCTACGAGCAGTACTTC
-,TRBV5-1,TRBJ2-3,CASSLVIALGDTQYF,TGCGCCAGCAGCTTGGTAATAGCCCTTGGCGATACGCAGTATTTT
-,TRBV27,TRBJ2-3,CASSPDRGGASTDTQYF,TGTGCCAGCAGCCCTGACCGAGGGGGTGCTAGCACAGATACGCAGTATTTT
-,TRBV5-8,TRBJ1-4,CASSLIAEKLFF,TGTGCCAGCAGCTTGATAGCTGAAAAACTGTTTTTT
-,TRBV6-1,TRBJ1-2,CASSEAPATNYGYTF,TGTGCCAGCAGTGAAGCCCCAGCGACCAACTATGGCTACACCTTC
-,TRBV9,TRBJ2-3,CASTRTSLGGGTQYF,TGTGCCAGCACCCGGACTTCTCTCGGTGGTGGTACGCAGTATTTT